The T cell receptor (beta chain) described here comes from a study of regulatory T cells in long-lasting Graves disease. Study outcomes and limitations: Patients with persistent disease showed a bias toward TRBV28, TRBJ1-2 and TRBJ2-5.

Indicated time point: persistent/refractory GD, antithyroid drugs over 5 years with positive TRAb. From RNA extracted from PBMCs, the TCR library was made. Nine milliliters of peripheral blood were drawn into EDTA tubes. V was clipped by 3 bases and J by 2 bases, with 21 bases between them. The CDR3 is 17 residues long. Looked up from germline, CDR1 is SGHRS and CDR2 is YFSETQ. CDR3-region Arm-PCR and iRepertoire HTBI primers produced the TCR beta libraries. Via MiXCR, TCRdb re-called the multiplex PCR reads, giving one row per CDR3 protein. The table has approximately 350,000 distinct CDR3 sequences, roughly 23% seen once; the top ten hold less than 30%. In the case of this clonotype: As yet, its antigen is unknown.

This TCR was sampled from a woman in her thirties or forties with Graves disease. This material consisted of peripheral blood mononuclear cells (PBMCs), taken when the disease was refractory, from a patient treated with antithyroid drugs. The chain links TRBV5-1 to TRBJ2-7, with a tentative D call TRBD1 (6 bases). The CDR3 reads CASSSPRDIGVTYEQYF. In nucleotides, the CDR3 is TGCGCCAGCAGCTCGCCACGGGACATAGGGGTTACCTACGAGCAGTACTTC.